What follows are 21 T cell receptor beta chains derived from one specimen sequenced in a study of T-cell memory formation after mild COVID-19. Each CDR3 protein gets one entry after TCRdb re-called the 5' RACE reads with MiXCR. The table records tens of thousands of distinct CDR3 sequences, roughly 7.2% of them present only once. Sequences were obtained from PBMCs or a T cell subset sorted from them (not recorded which). The origin of the receptors is an adult who had mild COVID-19 (a few samples of this study predate the infection). Cell type and time point are not known.

This clonotype has a count of ten or more. Here the CDR3 DNA reads TGTGCCAGCAGTTCCCTCAGGGACACCGGGGAGCTGTTTTTT. Translating it yields CASSSLRDTGELFF. The chain links TRBV2 to TRBJ2-2; tentative D call: TRBD1 (5 bases). V dropped 5 bases and J dropped 3 bases, with 10 bases sitting between them. The CDR3 runs to 14 residues. Germline V gene data show CDR1 as SNHLY and CDR2 as FYNNEI.

The chain is built from TRBV7-3 and TRBJ2-1, with D hard to call. Germline CDR1 SGHTA, CDR2 FQGTGA. This CDR3 contains 16 residues. V shed 2 bases and J shed 8 bases, with 19 bases lying between them. The CDR3 region is CASSLSAAPAVDEQFF. The CDR3 region has the DNA TGTGCCAGCAGCTTATCTGCGGCTCCGGCAGTGGATGAGCAGTTCTTC.

This clonotype was seen repeatedly, ten times or more. The chain links TRBV5-1 to TRBJ2-3, with 8 bases that match TRBD2. This CDR3 has 15 amino acids. With V trimmed by 2 bases and J by 1 base, 3 bases remained unmatched. The germline CDR1 and CDR2 sequences are SGHRS and YFSETQ. CDR3 coding DNA: TGCGCCAGCAGCTTTAAGACTAGCGGCACAGATACGCAGTATTTT. Its translation is CASSFKTSGTDTQYF.

The chain recombines TRBV6-2 or TRBV6-3 with TRBJ1-1; D is uncertain. The germline gives CDR1 MNHEY, CDR2 SVGEGT. V was trimmed by 2 bases and J by 1 base, leaving 5 bases between them. The CDR3 has 13 amino acids. The CDR3 coding sequence is TGTGCCAGCAGTTACCAGGCGAACACTGAAGCTTTCTTT. Residues: CASSYQANTEAFF.

This clonotype was observed a handful of times. The V gene is TRBV4-1, the J gene TRBJ2-1, with TRBD1 matching 9 bases. J was trimmed by 6 bases and V by 1 base; bases with no gene match: 13. This CDR3 comprises 18 residues. Germline assignment: CDR1 MGHRA and CDR2 YSYEKL. DNA for the CDR3: TGCGCCAGCAGCCAAGGGAGGGACCCGACAGGGGGGATCAATGAGCAGTTCTTC. This translates into CASSQGRDPTGGINEQFF.

This clonotype was seen at least ten times. This rearrangement joins TRBV10-3 to TRBJ2-3; TRBD2 matches at 8 bases. This CDR3 is 14 amino acids long. CDR1 ENHRY and CDR2 SYGVKD come from the germline V gene. Germline trimming cut 11 bases from V and 2 bases from J; bases unmatched to any gene: 9. The CDR3 here is CASRPGGNTDTQYF. Written as DNA, the CDR3 is TGTGCCTCCCGTCCGGGGGGGAACACAGATACGCAGTATTTT.

V gene TRBV12-3 or TRBV12-4 combines with J gene TRBJ1-5; the D is unclear. The CDR3 totals 14 residues. The V end was cut by 4 bases, the J end by 0 bases, with 7 bases between. The CDR3 loop is CASSSQYSNQPQHF. The CDR3 nucleotides are TGTGCCAGCAGTTCACAATATAGCAATCAGCCCCAGCATTTT.

J is TRBJ1-2 and V is TRBV27; possibly TRBD1 for D (5 bases). V lost 4 bases to trimming and J lost 8 bases, with 23 bases between them. Per germline, CDR1 MNHEY and CDR2 SMNVEV (reference sequence). The CDR3 extends over 16 amino acids. The DNA for the CDR3 is TGTGCCAGCAGTTCTCCCAGCAAAACCCCAGGGTACGGCTACACCTTC. It codes for CASSSPSKTPGYGYTF.

In this sample, this clonotype turned up many times. This chain uses TRBV7-2 with TRBJ2-1, with 16 positions matching TRBD2. The CDR3 loop spans 17 amino acids. V was clipped by 4 bases and J by 8 bases; unmatched bases: 8. The germline V gene has CDR1 SGHTA and CDR2 FQGNSA. CDR3 in DNA: TGTGCCAGCAGCTACGGGACTAGCGGGGGGGGTTCCGATGAGCAGTTCTTC. It yields the protein CASSYGTSGGGSDEQFF.

Here the CDR3 reads CASSSTPQGNTEAFF. CDR3 DNA: TGTGCCAGTAGCTCTACCCCGCAAGGGAACACTGAAGCTTTCTTT. The chain couples TRBV19 to TRBJ1-1; D uncertain. The V gene's germline CDR1 is LNHDA and CDR2 SQIVND (reference sequence). This CDR3 comprises 15 residues. V was clipped by 6 bases and J by 1 base, with 15 bases between them.

This clonotype was counted many times. The V and J genes are TRBV7-2 and TRBJ2-1, with D perhaps matching TRBD1 or TRBD2 (5 bases each). The CDR3 covers 15 residues. Trimming cost V 4 bases and J 6 bases, with 16 bases left between them. The V gene's germline CDR1 is SGHTA and CDR2 FQGNSA. This CDR3 reads CASSYTGTEGNEQFF. The CDR3 DNA sequence: TGTGCCAGCAGCTACACCGGGACCGAGGGCAATGAGCAGTTCTTC. Variable domain in full (rest from reference TRBV7-2 and TRBJ2-1): GAGVSQSPSNKVTEKGKDVELRCDPISGHTALYWYRQSLGQGLEFLIYFQGNSAPDKSGLPSDRFSAERTGGSVSTLTIQRTQQEDSAVYLCASSYTGTEGNEQFFGPGTRLTVL.

There are many counts of this clonotype. The chain employs TRBV7-9 and TRBJ2-3, with D perhaps matching TRBD2 (6 bases). Germline CDR1 reads SEHNR; CDR2 reads FQNEAQ (reference sequence). Trimming removed 3 bases at V and 4 bases at J, with 17 bases between. CDR3 length: 16 amino acids. This CDR3 reads CASSLFRVEGSDTQYF. As DNA, the CDR3 is TGTGCCAGCAGCTTGTTTAGAGTGGAGGGTTCAGATACGCAGTATTTT. Full variable domain (rest looked up from reference TRBV7-9 and TRBJ2-3): DTGVSQNPRHKITKRGQNVTFRCDPISEHNRLYWYRQTLGQGPEFLTYFQNEAQLEKSRLLSDRFSAERPKGSFSTLEIQRTEQGDSAMYLCASSLFRVEGSDTQYFGPGTRLTVL.

In its sample, this clonotype was seen many times. The rearrangement links TRBV18 to TRBJ2-1; the D gene is possibly TRBD2 (7 bases). The CDR3 contains 18 residues. CDR1 is KGHSH, CDR2 LQKENI, per germline. Trimming cost V 3 bases and J 5 bases, with 23 bases left between them. The CDR3 DNA reads TGTGCCAGCTCACCCTTCATCAAAACAGGGAGGGTTCACAATGAGCAGTTCTTC. Protein sequence: CASSPFIKTGRVHNEQFF.

The chain couples TRBV7-9 to TRBJ2-1; maybe TRBD2 (7 bases). The CDR3 extends over 15 amino acids. Looked up from germline, CDR1 is SEHNR and CDR2 is FQNEAQ (reference sequence). Trimming removed 8 bases at V and 1 base at J, with 15 bases between. The CDR3 DNA follows: TGTGCCAGCGCCAGAAGCGGGACATCCTACAATGAGCAGTTCTTC. Amino acid sequence: CASARSGTSYNEQFF.

This clonotype was recorded many times. The V call is TRBV15, the J call TRBJ2-5; D remains unclear. This CDR3 region has 15 residues. V lost 3 bases to trimming and J lost 4 bases, with 15 bases between them. Germline V lookup: CDR1 LNHNV, CDR2 YYDKDF (reference sequence). CDR3 in amino acids: CATSRTDAILETQYF. CDR3 nucleotide sequence: TGTGCCACCAGCAGGACCGACGCGATATTAGAGACCCAGTACTTC.

This clonotype was recorded at least ten times. The V gene is TRBV6-2 or TRBV6-3, the J gene TRBJ2-1; TRBD2 matches 12 bases. The length of the CDR3 is 15 residues. Germline loops: CDR1 MNHEY, CDR2 SVGEGT. V trimming: 5 bases; J trimming: 4 bases; junction bases outside the gene matches: 3. The CDR3, as DNA: TGTGCCAGCAGTCAACTAGCGGGAGGATACAATGAGCAGTTCTTC. Protein: CASSQLAGGYNEQFF.

The chain links TRBV6-2 or TRBV6-3 to TRBJ2-3; the D is unclear. The CDR3 is 14 residues long. Germline loops: CDR1 MNHEY, CDR2 SVGEGT. Trimming took 3 bases from V and 2 from J, leaving 9 bases between them. The CDR3 loop is CASSYPPYTDTQYF. CDR3 DNA: TGTGCCAGCAGTTATCCCCCGTACACAGATACGCAGTATTTT.

This clonotype was observed at least ten times. The rearrangement joins TRBV4-1 to TRBJ2-3, with a weak D call TRBD1 (6 bases). V lost 0 bases and J lost 3, with 13 bases in between. Per germline, CDR1 MGHRA and CDR2 YSYEKL. CDR3 length: 16 residues. The CDR3 loop reads CASSQDGTIRTDTQYF. In nucleotides, the CDR3 is TGCGCCAGCAGCCAAGACGGGACAATCAGGACAGATACGCAGTATTTT.

This clonotype was counted many times. The gene calls are TRBV4-1 and TRBJ1-4, with D unresolved. V was cut by 3 bases and J by 3 bases, with 11 bases left in between. Germline V gene lookup returns CDR1 MGHRA and CDR2 YSYEKL. The CDR3 runs 15 residues. CDR3 residues: CASSQGPVSNEKLFF. The CDR3 DNA reads TGCGCCAGCAGCCAGGGCCCCGTATCTAATGAAAAACTGTTTTTT.

V usage is TRBV7-2 and J usage is TRBJ2-1, with TRBD2 matching 9 bases. After removal of 6 bases from V and 8 bases from J, the junction contained 11 bases not matched to a gene. This CDR3 spans 15 amino acids. The germline V gene has CDR1 SGHTA and CDR2 FQGNSA. The CDR3 region is CASRGGLAGGYEQFF. The DNA for the CDR3 is TGTGCCAGCAGAGGGGGACTAGCCGGCGGGTATGAGCAGTTCTTC.

There are many counts of this clonotype. The V gene is TRBV6-5, the J gene TRBJ2-5, with 7 nucleotides matching TRBD2. Unmatched junction bases numbered 1, after V lost 2 bases and J lost 1 base. The CDR3 consists of 14 residues. Per the germline V gene, CDR1 is MNHEY and CDR2 is SVGAGI. CDR3 DNA sequence: TGTGCCAGCAGTTACGGGAGGGGCCAAGAGACCCAGTACTTC. It yields the protein CASSYGRGQETQYF.